Shown below are 20 T cell receptor beta chains from a single sample sequenced in a study of Ad26.COV2.S vaccination and SARS-CoV-2 variants. The assay was immunoSEQ multiplex PCR, and TCRdb's table has in-frame clones only and misses some. The repertoire includes 200,000 to 250,000 clones, over 75% of them detected once, and about 11% sits in the top ten. This sample's treatment: around 19 received Ad26.COV2.S at low or high dose, single or two shots; 5 received placebo; per-sample allocation not given. After the first vaccine or placebo injection, samples were drawn on day 63. Sequenced here: peripheral blood, sampled in a trial of Ad26.COV2.S vaccine versus placebo. These TCRs come from a person between 18 and 65 years old who received the Ad26.COV2.S COVID-19 vaccine or a placebo.

The J gene is TRBJ2-3, the V gene TRBV5-1, with 11 nucleotides matching TRBD1. The CDR3 loop spans 15 amino acids. Germline V gene lookup returns CDR1 SGHRS and CDR2 YFSETQ. V shed 4 bases, J shed 4 bases, and the junction held 5 bases outside the gene matches. DNA of the CDR3: TGCGCCAGCAGCGATGGACAGGGGGCTTCAGATACGCAGTATTTT. Translated, it gives CASSDGQGASDTQYF.

The gene calls are TRBV11-1 and TRBJ2-3, with D possibly being TRBD1 or TRBD2 (5 bases each). This CDR3 is 12 amino acids long. CDR1 is SGHAT, CDR2 FQDESV, per germline (reference sequence). Trimming took 3 bases from V and 5 from J, leaving 6 bases between them. CDR3 bases: TGTGCCAGCAGCTTTGGGGGAGATACGCAGTATTTT. This sequence encodes CASSFGGDTQYF.

V usage is TRBV29-1 and J usage is TRBJ2-7, with 7 bases aligning to TRBD2. Germline V lookup: CDR1 SQVTM, CDR2 ANQGSEA. There are 13 residues in the CDR3. J was trimmed by 4 bases and V by 4 bases; bases with no gene match: 7. The chain's CDR3 is CSVVGGMGYEQYF. DNA of the CDR3: TGCAGCGTTGTGGGGGGGATGGGGTACGAGCAGTACTTC.

V usage is TRBV5-1 and J usage is TRBJ1-4; 7 bases align to TRBD1. The junction had 10 bases not matched to a gene; V was cut back by 5 bases and J by 0 bases. CDR1 is SGHRS and CDR2 is YFSETQ in the germline V gene. The CDR3 has 17 residues. The CDR3: CASSLTGVTATNEKLFF. The CDR3 DNA reads TGCGCCAGCAGTTTAACAGGGGTTACTGCAACTAATGAAAAACTGTTTTTT.

J is TRBJ2-5 and V is TRBV18; TRBD1 agrees at 7 bases. The CDR3 consists of 16 residues. The trim removed 1 base at V and 5 bases at J, leaving 10 bases unmatched. Germline V gene lookup returns CDR1 KGHSH and CDR2 LQKENI. Here the CDR3 reads CASSPLVARGSETQYF. CDR3 DNA sequence: TGTGCCAGCTCACCACTCGTTGCCAGGGGGTCCGAGACCCAGTACTTC.

This chain's CDR3 is CATSRDSGLRIREAFF. CDR3 sequence (DNA): TGTGCCACCAGCAGAGACAGTGGGTTGAGAATACGTGAAGCTTTCTTT. The J gene is TRBJ1-1, the V gene TRBV15, with D unresolved. Between the trimmed V and J ends, which lost 0 bases and 7 bases, there was a span of 18 bases. From germline, CDR1 is LNHNV and CDR2 YYDKDF (reference sequence). The CDR3 has 16 amino acids.

This clone was recorded only once. This chain joins TRBV28 and TRBJ2-3, with D possibly matching TRBD2 (5 bases). Germline CDR1 and CDR2: MDHEN and SYDVKM. Trimming removed 2 bases at V and 4 bases at J, with 10 bases between. The CDR3 runs to 14 residues. CDR3 coding DNA: TGTGCCAGCAGTTTAAGGACTCACCCAGATACGCAGTATTTT. Translated: CASSLRTHPDTQYF.

This clone was seen a single time. V usage is TRBV3-1 (or the pseudogene TRBV3-2) and J usage is TRBJ2-1, with unresolved D. Germline V lookup: CDR1 LGHDT, CDR2 YNNKEL (reference sequence). CDR3 size: 16 residues. The V and J ends lost 1 base and 14 bases respectively, with 24 bases between them. As DNA, the CDR3 is TGTGCCAGCAGCCAAGGCCCATCGCCCCTGCGAGGTCCTGAGTTCTTC. This gives the protein CASSQGPSPLRGPEFF.

V gene TRBV2 combines with J gene TRBJ2-2, with 9 positions matching TRBD2. CDR1 is SNHLY, CDR2 FYNNEI, per germline. There are 18 residues in the CDR3. With 7 bases clipped from V and 3 bases from J, the junction kept 15 bases outside the gene matches. The CDR3 protein is CASTPLAGDNSDTGELFF. Written as DNA, the CDR3 is TGTGCCAGCACCCCTTTAGCGGGAGATAATAGTGACACCGGGGAGCTGTTTTTT.

The V and J genes are TRBV18 and TRBJ2-5; the D is unclear. Germline V lookup: CDR1 KGHSH, CDR2 LQKENI. This CDR3 has 13 residues. V lost 0 bases and J 4 bases, leaving 6 bases between the germline ends. CDR3 region: CASSPPYRETQYF. CDR3 sequence (DNA): TGTGCCAGCTCACCACCGTATCGAGAGACCCAGTACTTC.

The rearrangement joins TRBV7-2 to TRBJ1-2; D uncertain. Deletions cut 2 bases from V and 8 bases from J, with 15 bases between. The CDR3 has 14 amino acids. Per the germline V gene, CDR1 is SGHTA and CDR2 is FQGNSA. CDR3 in DNA: TGTGCCAGCAGCTTAAACGGCGTATCCGGAGGCTACACCTTC. It encodes CASSLNGVSGGYTF.

The J gene is TRBJ2-3, the V gene TRBV2; possibly TRBD1 for D (6 bases). Germline CDR1 and CDR2: SNHLY and FYNNEI. Trimming shortened V by 2 bases and J by 1 base, and 13 bases separated the two germline ends. The CDR3 is 16 residues long. The CDR3 nucleotides read TGTGCCAGCAGTGAAAATAGGCCAGGGGGCACAGATACGCAGTATTTT. It yields the protein CASSENRPGGTDTQYF.

V and J are TRBV7-2 and TRBJ2-1; 7 nucleotides match TRBD2. This CDR3 is 16 amino acids long. Germline V gene sequence: CDR1 SGHTA, CDR2 FQGNSA. V lost 4 bases to trimming and J lost 4 bases; unmatched junction nucleotides: 10. The CDR3 nucleotides read TGTGCCAGCAGCTCTCCCTGGCGGGGGATTTACAATGAGCAGTTCTTC. It is translated as CASSSPWRGIYNEQFF.

This chain uses TRBV5-6 with TRBJ1-5; a possible D gene is TRBD1 (6 bases). This CDR3 has 15 residues. Germline loops: CDR1 SGHDT, CDR2 YYEEEE. Trimming pared 0 bases from V and 7 bases from J, leaving 14 bases between. The DNA of the CDR3 is TGTGCCAGCAGCTTGGGCACAGGGATGGAACAGCCCCAGCATTTT. Encoded protein: CASSLGTGMEQPQHF.

The V gene is TRBV24-1, the J gene TRBJ1-5, with 7 bases identical to TRBD1. CDR1 and CDR2 from the germline V gene are KGHDR and SFDVKD. There are 16 residues in the CDR3. After removal of 4 bases from V and 5 bases from J, the junction contained 10 bases not matched to a gene. Here the CDR3 DNA reads TGTGCCACCAGTGACATCAGGGGGTCCGGGCATCAGCCCCAGCATTTT. It is translated as CATSDIRGSGHQPQHF.

V and J are TRBV11-2 and TRBJ2-2; D is ambiguous. The germline V gene encodes CDR1 SGHAT and CDR2 FQNNGV. The CDR3 runs to 14 residues. V was clipped by 0 bases and J by 5 bases, with 7 bases between them. CDR3 bases: TGTGCCAGCAGCTTAGATGGGGTTACCGGGGAGCTGTTTTTT. Its protein is CASSLDGVTGELFF.

This clone was seen a few times. The chain employs TRBV19 and TRBJ1-5; perhaps TRBD1 as D (5 bases). This CDR3 is built from 14 residues. Germline V gene sequence: CDR1 LNHDA, CDR2 SQIVND (reference sequence). Trimming removed 7 bases at V and 1 base at J, with 11 bases between. The CDR3 nucleotides are TGTGCCAGTACCCTGACAGCCAGCAATCAGCCCCAGCATTTT. Protein sequence: CASTLTASNQPQHF.

This chain joins TRBV6-6 and TRBJ1-1; 7 positions agree with TRBD1. The V gene end was trimmed by 4 bases and the J gene end by 0 bases; junction bases not matched to a gene: 5. Germline CDR1 is MNHNY and CDR2 is SVGAGI (reference sequence). CDR3 size: 15 residues. Here the CDR3 DNA reads TGTGCCAGCAGTTCAACCGGGACAGTGAACACTGAAGCTTTCTTT. Its protein product is CASSSTGTVNTEAFF.

This sequence joins TRBV24-1 and TRBJ1-6; D possibly corresponds to TRBD1 (6 bases). The CDR3 consists of 14 residues. Germline V lookup: CDR1 KGHDR, CDR2 SFDVKD. V lost 4 bases to trimming and J lost 4 bases, with 7 bases between them. CDR3 coding DNA: TGTGCCACCAGTGAAGGGGGGTATAATTCACCCCTCCACTTT. Translating it yields CATSEGGYNSPLHF.

The V gene is TRBV24-1, the J gene TRBJ1-5, with D hard to call. The CDR3 has 17 amino acids. The V and J ends lost 0 bases and 2 bases respectively, with 13 bases between them. Germline V lookup: CDR1 KGHDR, CDR2 SFDVKD. The CDR3 loop is CATSDLHARARNQPQHF. The CDR3 nucleotides read TGTGCCACCAGTGATTTGCACGCTAGGGCCCGCAATCAGCCCCAGCATTTT.